The clone carrying this TCR beta chain was seen only a few times. Its antigen is undetermined. Primers for the PCR totalled 60 Vbeta and 13 Jbeta. TCRdb's table, derived via immunoSEQ multiplex PCR, lists solely in-frame clones and lacks some. This table has fewer than 250,000 clones, over 80% appearing once. The data originate from a study of cytomegalovirus exposure and HLA in healthy donors. Findings and limits, study-wide: Listed as cytomegalovirus-associated were 150 to 200 TCR beta chains.

Trimming stripped 2 bases from V and 1 base from J, with 10 bases between. This CDR3 spans 15 amino acids. CDR1 is SGDLS, CDR2 YYNGEE, per germline. The rearrangement links TRBV9 to TRBJ2-1, with a weak D call TRBD1 (6 bases). This clonotype was sampled from a boy younger than 10 in good health and CMV-seronegative. Sequencing input: PBMCs. CDR3 DNA sequence: TGTGCCAGCAGCGTCCGGGACATTTCCTACAATGAGCAGTTCTTC. It is translated as CASSVRDISYNEQFF.